This T cell receptor (beta chain) was profiled in a study of blood T cell repertoires in COVID-19. The wider study: Sample material is recorded as cDNA or gDNA derived from T cells, B-cell-depleted T cells, or PBMCs.

In the authors' methods: Reference gene primer amplification gave nucleated cell count estimates. Sequenced by immunoSEQ multiplex PCR; TCRdb stores in-frame clones only, minus some. Clone size and the V and J calls come from that table; the DNA yielded D and trimming. This table has under 250,000 clones, about nine tenths appearing once. The sequenced sample was peripheral blood. The sequence was obtained from a man in his 60s who had recovered from COVID-19.

CDR3 loop: CASAGGTGWGTQYF. The CDR3 nucleotides are TGTGCCAGCGCCGGCGGGACTGGGTGGGGGACCCAGTACTTC. The rearrangement joins TRBV28 to TRBJ2-5; tentative D call: TRBD2 (6 bases). The germline gives CDR1 MDHEN, CDR2 SYDVKM. V gave up 8 bases and J gave up 7 bases, with 20 bases separating them. This CDR3 comprises 14 residues.